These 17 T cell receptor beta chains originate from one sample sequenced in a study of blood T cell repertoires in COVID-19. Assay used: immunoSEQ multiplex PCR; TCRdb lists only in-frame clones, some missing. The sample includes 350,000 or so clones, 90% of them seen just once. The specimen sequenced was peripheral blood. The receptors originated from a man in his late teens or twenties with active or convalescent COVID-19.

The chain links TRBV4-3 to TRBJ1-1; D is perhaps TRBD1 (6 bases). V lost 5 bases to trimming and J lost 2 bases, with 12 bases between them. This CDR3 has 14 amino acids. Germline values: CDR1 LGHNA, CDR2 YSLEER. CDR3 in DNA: TGCGCCAGCAGCGTTAAACAGGGTAACACTGAAGCTTTCTTT. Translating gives CASSVKQGNTEAFF.

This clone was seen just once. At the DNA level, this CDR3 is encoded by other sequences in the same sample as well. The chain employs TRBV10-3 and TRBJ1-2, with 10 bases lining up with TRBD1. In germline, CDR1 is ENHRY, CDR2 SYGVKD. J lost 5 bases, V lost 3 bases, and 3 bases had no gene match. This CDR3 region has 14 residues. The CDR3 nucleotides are TGTGCCATCAGTGATCGGGACAGGGGTTATGGCTACACCTTC. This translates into CAISDRDRGYGYTF.

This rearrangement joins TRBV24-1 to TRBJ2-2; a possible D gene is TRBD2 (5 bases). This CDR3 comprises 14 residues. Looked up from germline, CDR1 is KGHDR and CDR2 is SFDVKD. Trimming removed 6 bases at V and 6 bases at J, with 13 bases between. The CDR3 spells CATSRGIGAGELFF. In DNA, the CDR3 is TGTGCCACCAGTCGAGGGATCGGCGCCGGGGAGCTGTTTTTT.

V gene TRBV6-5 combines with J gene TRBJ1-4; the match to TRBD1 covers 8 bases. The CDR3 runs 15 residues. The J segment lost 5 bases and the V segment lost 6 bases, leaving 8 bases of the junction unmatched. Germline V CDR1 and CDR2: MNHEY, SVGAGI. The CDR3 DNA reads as TGTGCCAGCAGAAGCTCCCGGACAGGGAATGAAAAACTGTTTTTT. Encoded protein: CASRSSRTGNEKLFF.

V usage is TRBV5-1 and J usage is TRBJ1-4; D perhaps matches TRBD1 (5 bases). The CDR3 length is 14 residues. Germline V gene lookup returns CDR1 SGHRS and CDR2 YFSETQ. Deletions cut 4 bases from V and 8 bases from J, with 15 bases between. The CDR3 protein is CASSAPGTSEKLFF. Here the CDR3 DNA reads TGCGCCAGCAGCGCCCCCGGGACTTCAGAAAAACTGTTTTTT.

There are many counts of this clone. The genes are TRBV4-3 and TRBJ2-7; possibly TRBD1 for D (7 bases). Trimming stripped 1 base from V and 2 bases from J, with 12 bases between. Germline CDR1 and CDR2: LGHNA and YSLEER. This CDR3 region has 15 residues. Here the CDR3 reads CASSQVQGGAYEQYF. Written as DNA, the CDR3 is TGCGCCAGCAGCCAAGTGCAGGGGGGAGCCTACGAGCAGTACTTC.

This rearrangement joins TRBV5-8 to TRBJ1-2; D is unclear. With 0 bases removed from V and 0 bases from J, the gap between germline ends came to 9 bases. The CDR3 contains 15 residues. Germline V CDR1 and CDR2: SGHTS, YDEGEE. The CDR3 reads CASSLGPETNYGYTF. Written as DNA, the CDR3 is TGTGCCAGCAGCTTGGGTCCAGAAACTAACTATGGCTACACCTTC.

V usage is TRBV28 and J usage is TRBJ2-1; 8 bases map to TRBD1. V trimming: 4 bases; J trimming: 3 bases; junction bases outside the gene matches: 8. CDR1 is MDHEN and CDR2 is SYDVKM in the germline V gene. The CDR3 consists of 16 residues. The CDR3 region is CASSSDRGRGYNEQFF. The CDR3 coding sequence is TGTGCCAGCAGTTCTGACAGGGGACGAGGCTACAATGAGCAGTTCTTC.

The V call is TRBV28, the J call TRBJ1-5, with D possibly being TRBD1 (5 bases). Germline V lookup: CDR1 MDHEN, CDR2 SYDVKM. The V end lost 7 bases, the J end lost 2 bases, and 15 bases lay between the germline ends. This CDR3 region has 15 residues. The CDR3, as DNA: TGTGCCAGCATATTGGGCAGGGTTGGCAATCAGCCCCAGCATTTT. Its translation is CASILGRVGNQPQHF.

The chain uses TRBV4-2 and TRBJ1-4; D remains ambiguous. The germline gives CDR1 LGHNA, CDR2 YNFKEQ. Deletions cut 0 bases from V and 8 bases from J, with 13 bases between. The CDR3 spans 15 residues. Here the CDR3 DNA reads TGTGCCAGCAGCCAAGAGGAACAGCGGAGGGAAAAACTGTTTTTT. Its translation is CASSQEEQRREKLFF.

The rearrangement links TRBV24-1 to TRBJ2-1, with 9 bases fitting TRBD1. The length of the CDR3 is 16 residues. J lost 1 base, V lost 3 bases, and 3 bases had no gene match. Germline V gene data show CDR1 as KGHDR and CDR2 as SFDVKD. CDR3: CATSDRDRVSYNEQFF. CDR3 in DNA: TGTGCCACCAGTGATCGGGACAGGGTGTCCTACAATGAGCAGTTCTTC.

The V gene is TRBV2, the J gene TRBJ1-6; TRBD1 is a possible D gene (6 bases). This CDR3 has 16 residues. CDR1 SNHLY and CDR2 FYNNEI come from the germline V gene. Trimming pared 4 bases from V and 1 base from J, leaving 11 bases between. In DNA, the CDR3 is TGTGCCAGCAGTGCGAACAGGGTATCCTATAATTCACCCCTCCACTTT. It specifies CASSANRVSYNSPLHF.

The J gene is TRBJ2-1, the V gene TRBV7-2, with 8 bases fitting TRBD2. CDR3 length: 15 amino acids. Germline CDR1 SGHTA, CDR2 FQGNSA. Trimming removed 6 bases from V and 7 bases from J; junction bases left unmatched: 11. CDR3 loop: CASRQPGGRGNEQFF. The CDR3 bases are TGTGCCAGCAGGCAACCGGGAGGGCGGGGTAATGAGCAGTTCTTC.

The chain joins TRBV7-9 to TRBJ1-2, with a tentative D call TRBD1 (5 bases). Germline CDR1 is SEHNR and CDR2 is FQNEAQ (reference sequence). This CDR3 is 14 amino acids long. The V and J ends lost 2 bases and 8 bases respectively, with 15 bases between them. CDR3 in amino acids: CASSLTQGPSGYTF. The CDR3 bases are TGTGCCAGCAGCTTAACCCAGGGCCCCTCGGGCTACACCTTC.

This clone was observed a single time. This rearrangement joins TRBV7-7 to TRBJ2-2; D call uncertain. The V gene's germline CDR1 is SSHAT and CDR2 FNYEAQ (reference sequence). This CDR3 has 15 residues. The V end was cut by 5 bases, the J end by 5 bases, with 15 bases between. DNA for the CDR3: TGTGCCAGCAGCGCCGGGTCTTATGGGACCGGGGAGCTGTTTTTT. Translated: CASSAGSYGTGELFF.

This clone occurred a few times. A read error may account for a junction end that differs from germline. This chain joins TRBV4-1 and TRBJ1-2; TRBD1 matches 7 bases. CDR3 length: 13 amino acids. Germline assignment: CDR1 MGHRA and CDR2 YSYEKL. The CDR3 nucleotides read TGCGCCAGCAGACAAGGGGACAGTTATGGCTACACCTTC. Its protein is CASRQGDSYGYTF.

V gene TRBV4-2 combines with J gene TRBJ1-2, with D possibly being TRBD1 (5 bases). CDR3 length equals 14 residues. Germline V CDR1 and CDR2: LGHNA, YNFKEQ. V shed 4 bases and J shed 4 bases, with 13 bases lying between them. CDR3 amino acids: CASSPGTTTYGYTF. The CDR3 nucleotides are TGTGCCAGCAGCCCCGGGACTACCACCTATGGCTACACCTTC.